Shown below are 25 T cell receptor beta chains from a single sample sequenced in a study of PD-L1 blockade in urothelial cancer. Clones were read by immunoSEQ multiplex PCR, and TCRdb kept only the in-frame ones, dropping some. The sample has tens of thousands of clones, around 85% seen once; the top ten hold about 15%. The time point here: pretreatment peripheral blood. Source: PBMCs, taken around atezolizumab (anti-PD-L1) treatment. The receptor set was obtained from a woman between 55 and 75 years old with urothelial cancer.

V is TRBV27 and J is TRBJ2-2; D is ambiguous. This CDR3 region has 15 residues. Trimming took 5 bases from V and 0 from J, leaving 10 bases between them. The germline V gene encodes CDR1 MNHEY and CDR2 SMNVEV (reference sequence). CDR3: CASSKRNTNTGELFF. The CDR3 nucleotides are TGTGCCAGCAGTAAGAGGAACACGAACACCGGGGAGCTGTTTTTT.

This clone appeared a few times. The V and J genes are TRBV10-1 and TRBJ1-5; 7 bases are shared with TRBD1. The CDR3 consists of 13 residues. The ends lost 6 bases at V and 6 bases at J; junction bases unmatched: 5. In germline, CDR1 is WNHNN, CDR2 SYGVQD (reference sequence). The CDR3 DNA is TGCGCCAGCAGCCGACAGGGCCCTCAGCCCCAGCATTTT. This sequence encodes CASSRQGPQPQHF.

This rearrangement joins TRBV5-6 to TRBJ2-5; 15 bases match TRBD2. The CDR3 length is 16 residues. Trimming cost V 3 bases and J 5 bases; bases outside gene matches: 5. Germline lookup yields CDR1 SGHDT and CDR2 YYEEEE. This CDR3 reads CASSWTSGGAGETQYF. The CDR3 bases are TGTGCCAGCAGCTGGACTAGCGGGGGGGCAGGTGAGACCCAGTACTTC.

The J gene is TRBJ1-1, the V gene TRBV5-1, with D perhaps matching TRBD1 (5 bases). The V and J ends lost 9 bases and 4 bases respectively, with 25 bases between them. This CDR3 comprises 16 residues. The germline V gene has CDR1 SGHRS and CDR2 YFSETQ. CDR3 in amino acids: CATSIRPTGLSTEAFF. CDR3 bases: TGCGCCACCTCGATACGACCTACAGGCCTCAGCACTGAAGCTTTCTTT.

V gene TRBV7-2 combines with J gene TRBJ1-5; 8 nucleotides match TRBD1. This CDR3 comprises 15 residues. Germline loops: CDR1 SGHTA, CDR2 FQGNSA. J lost 7 bases, V lost 5 bases, and 10 bases had no gene match. The CDR3 region has the DNA TGTGCCAGCAGCCGAAGGACAGGGTGGGGACAGCCCCAGCATTTT. Its protein product is CASSRRTGWGQPQHF.

J is TRBJ2-1 and V is TRBV16; TRBD2 matches 8 bases. Trimming took 4 bases from V and 8 from J; bases not matched to a gene: 4. This CDR3 has 13 amino acids. Germline assignment: CDR1 KGHSY and CDR2 FQNENV. Here the CDR3 DNA reads TGTGCCAGCAGCCCAGGGACTAGTGATGAGCAGTTCTTC. Amino acids: CASSPGTSDEQFF.

The V gene is TRBV14, the J gene TRBJ1-1; 8 nucleotides align to TRBD1. The CDR3 has 15 amino acids. With 1 base clipped from V and 1 base from J, the junction kept 2 bases outside the gene matches. Germline V CDR1 and CDR2: SGHDN, FVKESK. In DNA form, the CDR3 reads TGTGCCAGCAGCCAAGTCGACAGGGGGAACACTGAAGCTTTCTTT. It specifies CASSQVDRGNTEAFF.

The V call is TRBV9, the J call TRBJ2-7; TRBD1 matches at 10 bases. CDR1 SGDLS and CDR2 YYNGEE come from the germline V gene. This CDR3 contains 18 residues. Trimming removed 0 bases from V and 1 base from J; junction bases left unmatched: 10. The CDR3 region is CASSVAPSRQGASYEQYF. The CDR3 nucleotides are TGTGCCAGCAGCGTAGCCCCTTCGAGACAGGGGGCTTCCTACGAGCAGTACTTC.

The V gene is TRBV4-1, the J gene TRBJ2-7; D call uncertain. This CDR3 has 15 residues. Between the trimmed V and J ends, which lost 0 bases and 3 bases, there was a span of 12 bases. The germline gives CDR1 MGHRA, CDR2 YSYEKL. In nucleotides, the CDR3 is TGCGCCAGCAGCCAAGAGTGGCGGTCTCTCTACGAGCAGTACTTC. It codes for CASSQEWRSLYEQYF.

The V gene is TRBV1, the J gene TRBJ2-2; the table's D call TRBD2 went unverified against the DNA. TRBV1 constitutes a pseudogene. The CDR3 sequence is 15 residues long. The CDR3 is CTSSQGTPNTGELFF. CDR3 nucleotide sequence: TGCACCAGCAGCCAAGGGACTCCGAACACCGGGGAGCTGTTTTTT.

V usage is TRBV9 and J usage is TRBJ1-5; D is unclear. The CDR3 sequence is 15 residues long. Looked up from germline, CDR1 is SGDLS and CDR2 is YYNGEE. The V and J ends lost 0 bases and 4 bases respectively, with 11 bases between them. CDR3 DNA: TGTGCCAGCAGCGTAGATTGGCCACCTAATCAGCCCCAGCATTTT. As protein: CASSVDWPPNQPQHF.

This chain joins TRBV9 and TRBJ2-3, with 13 bases matching TRBD2. This CDR3 region has 19 residues. J lost 0 bases, V lost 4 bases, and 11 bases had no gene match. The germline V gene has CDR1 SGDLS and CDR2 YYNGEE. The CDR3 sequence: CASSPRLAGGGGSTDTQYF. CDR3 DNA: TGTGCCAGCAGCCCCAGACTAGCGGGGGGAGGTGGGAGCACAGATACGCAGTATTTT. The whole variable domain, filled in from reference TRBV9 and TRBJ2-3, reads DSGVTQTPKHLITATGQRVTLRCSPRSGDLSVYWYQQSLDQGLQFLIQYYNGEERAKGNILERFSAQQFPDLHSELNLSSLELGDSALYFCASSPRLAGGGGSTDTQYFGPGTRLTVL.

The chain joins TRBV5-1 to TRBJ2-2; D is possibly TRBD2 (5 bases). The CDR3 loop spans 14 amino acids. V was shortened by 6 bases and J by 7 bases, with 16 bases between the two germline ends. From germline, CDR1 is SGHRS and CDR2 YFSETQ. CDR3 loop: CASTPTAAGGELFF. DNA for the CDR3: TGCGCCAGCACTCCGACTGCCGCGGGCGGGGAGCTGTTTTTT.

This sequence joins TRBV15 and TRBJ1-1, with a possible D match to TRBD1 (5 bases). V gave up 0 bases and J gave up 10 bases, with 24 bases separating them. The CDR3 loop spans 17 amino acids. Germline CDR1 is LNHNV and CDR2 is YYDKDF (reference sequence). CDR3 nucleotides: TGTGCCACCAGCAGAGACATGGCGGGGCAGGTACTTCAGAGAGCTTTCTTT. Protein product: CATSRDMAGQVLQRAFF.

The chain links TRBV6-5 to TRBJ2-2; 9 bases fit TRBD1. Looked up from germline, CDR1 is MNHEY and CDR2 is SVGAGI. The CDR3 extends over 14 amino acids. J gave up 5 bases and V 7 bases, and 5 bases lay outside the gene matches. In DNA, the CDR3 is TGTGCCAGCACCCACAGGGGGCGAACCGGGGAGCTGTTTTTT. This gives the protein CASTHRGRTGELFF.

The chain links TRBV7-8 to TRBJ1-5; D is ambiguous. CDR1 and CDR2 (germline): SGHVS, FQNEAQ. V lost 5 bases to trimming and J lost 7 bases, with 9 bases between them. The CDR3 runs to 12 residues. In nucleotides, the CDR3 is TGTGCCAGCAGCCCCAGGATACAGCCCCAGCATTTT. This codes for CASSPRIQPQHF.

The chain recombines TRBV19 with TRBJ2-1; 12 bases map to TRBD2. This CDR3 region has 15 residues. The germline gives CDR1 LNHDA, CDR2 SQIVND (reference sequence). V lost 4 bases to trimming and J lost 8 bases; unmatched junction nucleotides: 6. CDR3 DNA: TGTGCCAGTAGTAGACTAGCGGGGGCAAGGTATGAGCAGTTCTTC. As protein: CASSRLAGARYEQFF.

The V call is TRBV9, the J call TRBJ1-1, with D possibly matching TRBD1 (6 bases). This CDR3 is 15 amino acids long. Per the germline V gene, CDR1 is SGDLS and CDR2 is YYNGEE. V dropped 4 bases and J dropped 4 bases, with 17 bases sitting between them. The CDR3 loop is CASSPTGIGSTEAFF. The CDR3, as DNA: TGTGCCAGCAGCCCCACAGGGATCGGAAGCACTGAAGCTTTCTTT. Filled out from reference TRBV9 and TRBJ1-1, the complete variable domain reads DSGVTQTPKHLITATGQRVTLRCSPRSGDLSVYWYQQSLDQGLQFLIQYYNGEERAKGNILERFSAQQFPDLHSELNLSSLELGDSALYFCASSPTGIGSTEAFFGQGTRLTVV.

The chain employs TRBV27 and TRBJ2-7, with D unclear. The germline V gene has CDR1 MNHEY and CDR2 SMNVEV (reference sequence). V lost 4 bases, J lost 2 bases, and 9 bases lay in between. This CDR3 comprises 13 residues. The chain's CDR3 is CASSSLSAYEQYF. In DNA, the CDR3 is TGTGCCAGCAGTTCACTTTCGGCCTACGAGCAGTACTTC.

The chain couples TRBV29-1 to TRBJ2-3; 13 nucleotides agree with TRBD2. Germline trimming cut 4 bases from V and 13 bases from J; bases unmatched to any gene: 8. Per germline, CDR1 SQVTM and CDR2 ANQGSEA. The CDR3 contains 13 residues. The DNA of the CDR3 is TGCAGCGTTGTAGTGACTAGCGGGAGGTTCGAGTATTTT. It codes for CSVVVTSGRFEYF.

This chain joins TRBV6-5 and TRBJ2-7; D ambiguous. Germline V CDR1 and CDR2: MNHEY, SVGAGI. V gave up 5 bases and J gave up 4 bases, with 15 bases separating them. CDR3 length: 14 residues. CDR3: CASSERESSYEQYF. The DNA of the CDR3 is TGTGCCAGCAGTGAACGAGAATCCTCATACGAGCAGTACTTC.

V usage is TRBV6-6 and J usage is TRBJ2-2, with D maybe TRBD1 (6 bases). This CDR3 has 14 residues. Trimming cost V 2 bases and J 5 bases, with 9 bases left between them. CDR1 and CDR2 (germline): MNHNY, SVGAGI (reference sequence). CDR3 DNA: TGTGCCAGCAGTTACGGGGACAAAACCGGGGAGCTGTTTTTT. Protein sequence: CASSYGDKTGELFF.

The chain couples TRBV25-1 to TRBJ2-1; 10 bases fit TRBD1. V was pared by 3 bases and J by 0 bases, with 2 bases of the junction left unmatched. The CDR3 is made up of 16 amino acids. Germline CDR1 and CDR2: MGHDK and SYGVNS. The CDR3 protein is CASSDRTGGSYNEQFF. The CDR3, as DNA: TGTGCCAGCAGTGATCGGACAGGGGGCTCCTACAATGAGCAGTTCTTC.

This clone was seen a few times. V gene TRBV6-1 combines with J gene TRBJ2-5; the match to TRBD1 covers 7 bases. Germline CDR1 reads MNHNS; CDR2 reads SASEGT. The ends lost 4 bases at V and 0 bases at J; junction bases unmatched: 5. The CDR3 is 15 amino acids. Written as DNA, the CDR3 is TGTGCCAGCAGTGGGCAGGGACAGTACCAAGAGACCCAGTACTTC. It is translated as CASSGQGQYQETQYF.

This chain joins TRBV6-5 and TRBJ2-3; TRBD2 is a possible D gene (5 bases). Germline V gene lookup returns CDR1 MNHEY and CDR2 SVGAGI. Trimming pared 6 bases from V and 1 base from J, leaving 11 bases between. This CDR3 region has 14 residues. DNA for the CDR3: TGTGCCAGCAGGAGGGTGTCGGGCACAGATACGCAGTATTTT. Its translation: CASRRVSGTDTQYF.